These T cell receptor beta chains were read from a single sample in a study of post-analysis software for immune sequencing data. TCRdb processed the PCR reads anew with MiXCR; each CDR3 protein has one entry. The top ten hold 12% of the sample, which has about 500,000 distinct CDR3 sequences, roughly 46% seen once. The sequenced material came from blood. The receptor source for this set is a girl between 10 and 17 years old with multiple sclerosis. Each CDR3 is given with its conserved first and last residue. Fields, in order: J gene, V gene, CDR3 length, D gene, clone size, CDR3 protein, CDR3 DNA. D genes are given only for firm matches. Rows may omit the clone size; those that give it use once, few, many or a size class.

J gene: TRBJ2-7
V gene: TRBV20-1
CDR3 length: 13
D gene: TRBD2
clone size: -
CDR3 protein: CSAARTGGGEQYF
CDR3 DNA: TGCAGTGCCGCCCGAACGGGAGGGGGAGAGCAGTACTTC

J gene: TRBJ1-5
V gene: TRBV4-1
CDR3 length: 15
D gene: -
clone size: -
CDR3 protein: CASSPIPEGNQPQHF
CDR3 DNA: TGCGCCAGCAGCCCAATCCCCGAAGGCAATCAGCCCCAGCATTTT

J gene: TRBJ2-7
V gene: TRBV4-1
CDR3 length: 16
D gene: TRBD2
clone size: -
CDR3 protein: CASSQGPSGGTYEQYF
CDR3 DNA: TGCGCCAGCAGCCAAGGTCCCAGCGGGGGAACCTACGAGCAGTACTTC

J gene: TRBJ2-3
V gene: TRBV20-1
CDR3 length: 15
D gene: -
clone size: -
CDR3 protein: CSASGRSTSTDTQYF
CDR3 DNA: TGCAGTGCTAGTGGAAGATCCACTAGCACAGATACGCAGTATTTT

J gene: TRBJ2-1
V gene: TRBV7-3
CDR3 length: 15
D gene: TRBD1
clone size: few
CDR3 protein: CASSPWDSSYNEQFF
CDR3 DNA: TGTGCCAGCAGCCCTTGGGACAGCTCCTACAATGAGCAGTTCTTC

J gene: TRBJ2-3
V gene: TRBV5-1
CDR3 length: 16
D gene: -
clone size: few
CDR3 protein: CASSLEVTWSGDTQYF
CDR3 DNA: TGCGCCAGCAGCTTGGAGGTGACTTGGAGTGGAGATACGCAGTATTTT

J gene: TRBJ2-7
V gene: TRBV7-8
CDR3 length: 14
D gene: -
clone size: few
CDR3 protein: CASSPLSRSYGQYF
CDR3 DNA: TGTGCCAGCAGCCCCTTGAGCCGTTCCTACGGGCAGTACTTC

J gene: TRBJ2-7
V gene: TRBV2
CDR3 length: 12
D gene: -
clone size: -
CDR3 protein: CASSGNRVEQYF
CDR3 DNA: TGTGCCAGCAGTGGAAACAGGGTTGAGCAGTACTTC

J gene: TRBJ2-5
V gene: TRBV7-9
CDR3 length: 14
D gene: TRBD2
clone size: once
CDR3 protein: CASSAQAGGETQYF
CDR3 DNA: TGTGCCAGCAGCGCCCAAGCGGGAGGGGAGACCCAGTACTTC

J gene: TRBJ2-3
V gene: TRBV28
CDR3 length: 14
D gene: TRBD1
clone size: few
CDR3 protein: CASSPGQAGDTQYF
CDR3 DNA: TGTGCCAGCAGTCCGGGACAGGCTGGAGATACGCAGTATTTT

J gene: TRBJ2-3
V gene: TRBV11-1
CDR3 length: 18
D gene: TRBD2
clone size: -
CDR3 protein: CASSLQRTSGSYTDTQYF
CDR3 DNA: TGTGCCAGCAGCTTACAGCGGACTAGCGGTTCTTACACAGATACGCAGTATTTT

J gene: TRBJ1-1
V gene: TRBV6-6
CDR3 length: 14
D gene: -
clone size: -
CDR3 protein: CASTWTAMNTEAFF
CDR3 DNA: TGTGCCAGCACCTGGACGGCTATGAACACTGAAGCTTTCTTT

J gene: TRBJ2-1
V gene: TRBV12-3/TRBV12-4
CDR3 length: 12
D gene: -
clone size: few
CDR3 protein: CASSRSQGEQFF
CDR3 DNA: TGTGCCAGCAGCCGCAGTCAGGGCGAGCAGTTCTTC

J gene: TRBJ2-6
V gene: TRBV7-2
CDR3 length: 19
D gene: TRBD1
clone size: -
CDR3 protein: CASSLRAWQGASGANVLTF
CDR3 DNA: TGTGCCAGCAGCTTAAGAGCATGGCAGGGGGCCTCTGGGGCCAACGTCCTGACTTTC

J gene: TRBJ2-5
V gene: TRBV5-1
CDR3 length: 15
D gene: TRBD1
clone size: -
CDR3 protein: CASNSGQGVGETQYF
CDR3 DNA: TGCGCCAGCAATTCGGGACAGGGTGTTGGCGAGACCCAGTACTTC

J gene: TRBJ2-3
V gene: TRBV7-6
CDR3 length: 16
D gene: TRBD2
clone size: -
CDR3 protein: CASSPRLAGDSDTQYF
CDR3 DNA: TGTGCCAGCAGCCCGCGACTAGCGGGAGACTCGGATACGCAGTATTTT

J gene: TRBJ1-1
V gene: TRBV28
CDR3 length: 15
D gene: TRBD1
clone size: -
CDR3 protein: CASRRGRQGAPEAFF
CDR3 DNA: TGTGCCAGCAGGCGCGGGAGACAGGGGGCTCCTGAAGCTTTCTTT

J gene: TRBJ2-1
V gene: TRBV5-1
CDR3 length: 19
D gene: TRBD2
clone size: few
CDR3 protein: CASSLALGAGEFSYNEQFF
CDR3 DNA: TGCGCCAGCAGCTTGGCTTTAGGAGCGGGAGAGTTCTCCTACAATGAGCAGTTCTTC

J gene: TRBJ2-3
V gene: TRBV12-3/TRBV12-4
CDR3 length: 13
D gene: TRBD2
clone size: -
CDR3 protein: CASGLAGADAQYF
CDR3 DNA: TGTGCCAGCGGACTAGCGGGAGCAGATGCGCAGTATTTT

J gene: TRBJ2-7
V gene: TRBV29-1
CDR3 length: 14
D gene: TRBD2
clone size: -
CDR3 protein: CSVLTSGGSYEQYF
CDR3 DNA: TGCAGCGTTTTGACTAGCGGGGGTTCCTACGAGCAGTACTTC

J gene: TRBJ2-1
V gene: TRBV6-5
CDR3 length: 14
D gene: -
clone size: -
CDR3 protein: CASSYGGPYNEQFF
CDR3 DNA: TGTGCCAGCAGTTACGGAGGCCCTTACAATGAGCAGTTCTTC

J gene: TRBJ2-2
V gene: TRBV27
CDR3 length: 15
D gene: -
clone size: -
CDR3 protein: CASVKGTPITGELFF
CDR3 DNA: TGTGCCAGCGTAAAAGGGACCCCAATAACCGGGGAGCTGTTTTTT

J gene: TRBJ2-3
V gene: TRBV7-2
CDR3 length: 14
D gene: -
clone size: -
CDR3 protein: CASSRRASTDTQYF
CDR3 DNA: TGTGCCAGCTCAAGACGGGCTAGCACAGATACGCAGTATTTT

J gene: TRBJ2-7
V gene: TRBV29-1
CDR3 length: 13
D gene: -
clone size: few
CDR3 protein: CSVGPAGPYEQYF
CDR3 DNA: TGCAGCGTTGGCCCCGCGGGGCCCTACGAGCAGTACTTC

J gene: TRBJ1-2
V gene: TRBV27
CDR3 length: 16
D gene: -
clone size: -
CDR3 protein: CASSLSWDTGNYGYTF
CDR3 DNA: TGTGCCAGCAGTTTATCTTGGGACACCGGGAACTATGGCTACACCTTC

J gene: TRBJ2-5
V gene: TRBV20-1
CDR3 length: 13
D gene: TRBD1
clone size: -
CDR3 protein: CSAPRDRVQTQYF
CDR3 DNA: TGCAGTGCCCCCCGGGACAGGGTCCAGACCCAGTACTTC

J gene: TRBJ1-2
V gene: TRBV28
CDR3 length: 14
D gene: TRBD1
clone size: -
CDR3 protein: CASWGTGGAYGYTF
CDR3 DNA: TGTGCCAGCTGGGGGACAGGGGGAGCCTATGGCTACACCTTC

J gene: TRBJ2-1
V gene: TRBV9
CDR3 length: 15
D gene: -
clone size: -
CDR3 protein: CASSVESGEGNEQFF
CDR3 DNA: TGTGCCAGCAGCGTAGAATCGGGAGAAGGGAATGAGCAGTTCTTC

J gene: TRBJ2-1
V gene: TRBV5-1
CDR3 length: 17
D gene: TRBD2
clone size: few
CDR3 protein: CASSFGVLAGQYNEQFF
CDR3 DNA: TGCGCCAGCAGCTTCGGGGTGTTAGCGGGGCAGTACAATGAGCAGTTCTTC

J gene: TRBJ1-4
V gene: TRBV12-3/TRBV12-4
CDR3 length: 13
D gene: -
clone size: -
CDR3 protein: CASSFKTNEKLFF
CDR3 DNA: TGTGCCAGCAGTTTTAAGACAAACGAAAAACTGTTTTTT

J gene: TRBJ2-5
V gene: TRBV6-1
CDR3 length: 16
D gene: -
clone size: -
CDR3 protein: CASSEATGYTWDEQYF
CDR3 DNA: TGTGCCAGCAGTGAAGCGACGGGGTACACGTGGGATGAGCAGTACTTC

J gene: TRBJ2-7
V gene: TRBV20-1
CDR3 length: 13
D gene: TRBD1
clone size: -
CDR3 protein: CSAMGQGVHEQYF
CDR3 DNA: TGCAGTGCCATGGGACAGGGGGTCCACGAGCAGTACTTC

J gene: TRBJ2-7
V gene: TRBV7-2
CDR3 length: 14
D gene: -
clone size: few
CDR3 protein: CASSLGPNSYEQYF
CDR3 DNA: TGTGCCAGCAGCTTAGGTCCCAACTCCTACGAGCAGTACTTC

J gene: TRBJ2-1
V gene: TRBV20-1
CDR3 length: 14
D gene: -
clone size: -
CDR3 protein: CSAIFGTSYNEQFF
CDR3 DNA: TGCAGTGCTATCTTCGGGACTTCTTACAATGAGCAGTTCTTC

J gene: TRBJ2-7
V gene: TRBV5-1
CDR3 length: 14
D gene: -
clone size: -
CDR3 protein: CASSLGGDRNEQYF
CDR3 DNA: TGCGCCAGCAGCCTGGGGGGTGACAGGAATGAGCAGTACTTC

J gene: TRBJ2-7
V gene: TRBV5-1
CDR3 length: 17
D gene: TRBD2
clone size: -
CDR3 protein: CASSSGTSGTLPGEQYF
CDR3 DNA: TGCGCCAGCAGCTCCGGGACTAGCGGGACCTTGCCAGGGGAGCAGTACTTC

J gene: TRBJ2-1
V gene: TRBV20-1
CDR3 length: 14
D gene: TRBD2
clone size: -
CDR3 protein: CSVVNPGLAGEQFF
CDR3 DNA: TGCAGTGTTGTAAATCCGGGACTAGCGGGAGAGCAGTTCTTC

J gene: TRBJ1-1
V gene: TRBV6-2/TRBV6-3
CDR3 length: 14
D gene: TRBD1
clone size: -
CDR3 protein: CASSFPTGGRGAFF
CDR3 DNA: TGTGCCAGCAGTTTCCCGACAGGGGGCAGGGGTGCTTTCTTT

J gene: TRBJ2-7
V gene: TRBV13
CDR3 length: 13
D gene: -
clone size: many
CDR3 protein: CASSLGGVYEQYF
CDR3 DNA: TGTGCCAGCAGCTTAGGCGGGGTCTACGAGCAGTACTTC

J gene: TRBJ1-5
V gene: TRBV20-1
CDR3 length: 14
D gene: -
clone size: -
CDR3 protein: CSASQVGEGQPQHF
CDR3 DNA: TGCAGTGCTAGCCAAGTGGGGGAGGGACAGCCCCAGCATTTT

J gene: TRBJ2-5
V gene: TRBV7-3
CDR3 length: 13
D gene: -
clone size: many
CDR3 protein: CASAGLGQETQYF
CDR3 DNA: TGTGCCAGCGCGGGGCTAGGACAAGAGACCCAGTACTTC

J gene: TRBJ1-2
V gene: TRBV7-3
CDR3 length: 14
D gene: -
clone size: few
CDR3 protein: CASSITGTTYGYTF
CDR3 DNA: TGTGCCAGCAGCATAACCGGGACAACCTATGGCTACACCTTC

J gene: TRBJ2-1
V gene: TRBV27
CDR3 length: 15
D gene: -
clone size: few
CDR3 protein: CASSLRAAPYNEQFF
CDR3 DNA: TGTGCCAGCAGCCTCAGGGCGGCGCCCTACAATGAGCAGTTCTTC

J gene: TRBJ1-4
V gene: TRBV20-1
CDR3 length: 14
D gene: -
clone size: -
CDR3 protein: CSARDDRQNEKLFF
CDR3 DNA: TGCAGTGCTAGAGACGACAGGCAGAATGAAAAACTGTTTTTT

J gene: TRBJ1-2
V gene: TRBV29-1
CDR3 length: 14
D gene: TRBD1
clone size: -
CDR3 protein: CSVEPGQGSYGYTF
CDR3 DNA: TGCAGCGTTGAACCGGGACAGGGTTCCTATGGCTACACCTTC

J gene: TRBJ2-1
V gene: TRBV9
CDR3 length: 16
D gene: -
clone size: -
CDR3 protein: CASSVDGSSSYNEQFF
CDR3 DNA: TGTGCCAGCAGCGTAGACGGCTCTAGCTCCTACAATGAGCAGTTCTTC

J gene: TRBJ2-1
V gene: TRBV6-4
CDR3 length: 15
D gene: -
clone size: few
CDR3 protein: CASSESALSVDEQFF
CDR3 DNA: TGTGCCAGCAGTGAAAGCGCTCTGAGTGTCGATGAGCAGTTCTTC

J gene: TRBJ2-1
V gene: TRBV9
CDR3 length: 12
D gene: -
clone size: few
CDR3 protein: CASEGVYNEQFF
CDR3 DNA: TGTGCCAGCGAGGGGGTTTACAATGAGCAGTTCTTC